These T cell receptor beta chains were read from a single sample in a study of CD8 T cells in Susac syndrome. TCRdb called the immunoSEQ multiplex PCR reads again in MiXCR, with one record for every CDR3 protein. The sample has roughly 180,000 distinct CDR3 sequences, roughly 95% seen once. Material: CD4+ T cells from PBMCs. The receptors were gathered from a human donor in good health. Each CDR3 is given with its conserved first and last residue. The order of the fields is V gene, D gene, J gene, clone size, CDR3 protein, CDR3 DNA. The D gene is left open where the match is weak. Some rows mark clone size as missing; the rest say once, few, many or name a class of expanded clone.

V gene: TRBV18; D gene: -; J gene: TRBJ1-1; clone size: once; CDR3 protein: CASSPDQGMHTEAFF; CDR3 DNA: TGTGCCAGCTCACCAGATCAAGGGATGCACACTGAAGCTTTCTTT
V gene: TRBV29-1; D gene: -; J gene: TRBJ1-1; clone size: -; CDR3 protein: CSVEDGGTEAFF; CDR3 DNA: TGCAGCGTTGAAGACGGGGGCACTGAAGCTTTCTTT
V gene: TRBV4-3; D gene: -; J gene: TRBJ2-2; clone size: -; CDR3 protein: CASSQDRGTGELFF; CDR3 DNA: TGCGCCAGCAGCCAAGATAGGGGGACCGGGGAGCTGTTTTTT
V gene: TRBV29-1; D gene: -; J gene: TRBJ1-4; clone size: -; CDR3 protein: CSGEVGAELFF; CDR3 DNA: TGCAGCGGAGAGGTGGGCGCGGAACTGTTTTTT
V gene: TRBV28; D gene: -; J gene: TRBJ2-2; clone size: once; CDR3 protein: CASSSTGTNGELFF; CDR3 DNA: TGTGCCAGCAGTTCAACGGGGACGAACGGGGAGCTGTTTTTT
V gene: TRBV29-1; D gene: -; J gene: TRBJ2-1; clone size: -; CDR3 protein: CSVGTGTEQFF; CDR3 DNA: TGCAGCGTTGGGACCGGGACTGAGCAGTTCTTC
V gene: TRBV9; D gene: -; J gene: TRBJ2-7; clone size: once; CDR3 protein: CASSVGGSYEQYF; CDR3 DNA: TGTGCCAGCAGCGTGGGGGGCTCCTACGAGCAGTACTTC
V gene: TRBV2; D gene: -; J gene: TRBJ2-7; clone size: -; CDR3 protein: CASVERTASSYEQYF; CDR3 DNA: TGTGCCAGCGTAGAAAGGACAGCTTCTTCCTACGAGCAGTACTTC
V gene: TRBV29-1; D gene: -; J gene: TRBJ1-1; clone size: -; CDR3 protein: CSVLRMMNTEAFF; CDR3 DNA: TGCAGCGTTCTTCGGATGATGAACACTGAAGCTTTCTTT
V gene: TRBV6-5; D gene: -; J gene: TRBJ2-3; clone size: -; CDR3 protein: CASSYSPRGWGDTQYF; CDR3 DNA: TGTGCCAGCAGTTACTCTCCAAGAGGATGGGGAGATACGCAGTATTTT
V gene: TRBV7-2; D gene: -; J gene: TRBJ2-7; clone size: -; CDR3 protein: CASSLGPAVGSYEQYF; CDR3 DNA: TGTGCCAGCAGCTTAGGACCAGCAGTCGGCTCCTACGAGCAGTACTTC
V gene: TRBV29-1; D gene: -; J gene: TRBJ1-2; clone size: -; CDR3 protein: CSYKDLYYGYTF; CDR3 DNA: TGCAGCTACAAGGACTTATACTATGGCTACACCTTC
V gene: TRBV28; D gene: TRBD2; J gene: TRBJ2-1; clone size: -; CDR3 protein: CASSYRGTSGRNEQFF; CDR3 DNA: TGTGCCAGCAGCTACCGCGGAACTAGCGGGAGGAATGAGCAGTTCTTC
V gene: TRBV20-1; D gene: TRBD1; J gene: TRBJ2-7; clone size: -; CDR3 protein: CSARDFTGGYEQYF; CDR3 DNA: TGCAGTGCTAGAGATTTCACAGGGGGCTACGAGCAGTACTTC
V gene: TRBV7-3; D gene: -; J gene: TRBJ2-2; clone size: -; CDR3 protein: CASSPNRAAGELFF; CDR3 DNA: TGTGCCAGCAGCCCCAACAGGGCGGCCGGGGAGCTGTTTTTT
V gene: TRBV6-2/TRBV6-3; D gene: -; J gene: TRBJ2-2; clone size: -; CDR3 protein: CASSLSTGRNMNTGELFF; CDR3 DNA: TGTGCCAGCAGTTTGTCGACAGGGAGGAACATGAACACCGGGGAGCTGTTTTTT
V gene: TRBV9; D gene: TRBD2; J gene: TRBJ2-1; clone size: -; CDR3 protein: CASSVDASGRAQFF; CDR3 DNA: TGTGCCAGCAGCGTAGACGCTAGCGGGAGGGCCCAGTTCTTC
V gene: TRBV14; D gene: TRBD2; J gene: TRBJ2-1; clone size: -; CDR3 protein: CASSPGTSTYNEQFF; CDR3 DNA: TGTGCCAGCAGCCCGGGGACTAGTACCTACAATGAGCAGTTCTTC
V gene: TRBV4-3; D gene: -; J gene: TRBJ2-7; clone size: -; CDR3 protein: CASSSPPSGQYF; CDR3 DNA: TGCGCCAGCAGTTCTCCCCCTAGTGGGCAGTACTTC
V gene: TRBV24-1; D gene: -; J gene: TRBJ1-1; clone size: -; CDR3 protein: CATSDFGDTEAFF; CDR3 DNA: TGTGCCACCAGTGATTTCGGGGACACTGAAGCTTTCTTT